Listed here is a single T cell receptor (beta chain). Its antigen remains unidentified. The data stem from a study of T cell responses to AZD1222 COVID-19 vaccine. Findings of the study overall: Reportedly, nearly half the spike-specific TCRs target unmutated variant regions.

Produced via immunoSEQ multiplex PCR; TCRdb's table is partial and in-frame only. This sample has about 110,000 clones; around 92% occur once, and the top ten carry around 8.6%. The sequences come from peripheral blood, collected 28 days after the second AZD1222 dose. The sequence was collected from an adult who received the AZD1222 COVID-19 vaccine.

The CDR3 nucleotides are TGTGCCTGGAGTCGGCTAGCGGGAGGGACAGATACGCAGTATTTT. Protein sequence: CAWSRLAGGTDTQYF. The chain carries TRBV30 and TRBJ2-3; 12 nucleotides line up with TRBD2. V shed 2 bases and J 3 bases; nucleotides not matched to a gene: 3. The CDR3 has 15 residues. Germline-derived CDR1 and CDR2 are GTSNPN and SVGIG (reference sequence).